The clone carrying this TCR beta chain has ten or more counts. The antigen remains undetermined. TCRdb re-analysed the 5' RACE reads in MiXCR, keeping a single row per CDR3 protein. The table has around 300,000 distinct CDR3 sequences, approximately 12% seen once. After removal of 3 bases from V and 8 bases from J, the junction contained 8 bases not matched to a gene. Looked up from germline, CDR1 is SEHNR and CDR2 is FQNEAQ (reference sequence). This CDR3 spans 15 amino acids. This sample is drawn from a study of T-cell memory formation after mild COVID-19. Study information: Clusters of TCRs were largely donor specific.

Study observations and caveats: Mostly located in CM and EM were contracting CD4+ clones, with contracting CD8+ clones located in EMRA.

V gene TRBV7-9 combines with J gene TRBJ1-5; 9 bases fit TRBD1. This clonotype was obtained from a man between 18 and 29 years old who had mild COVID-19 (a few samples of this study predate the infection). Cell type and time point are not known. Input material: PBMCs or a T cell subset sorted from them (not recorded which). In DNA form, the CDR3 reads TGTGCCAGCAGCTTGCTGGACAGGGGACCTGAGCCCCAGCATTTT. This encodes CASSLLDRGPEPQHF.